The clone carrying this T cell receptor beta chain was observed many times. As yet, its antigen is unknown. MiXCR, run by TCRdb on the reads, gives a single entry per CDR3 protein. The table lists 80,000 to 95,000 distinct CDR3 sequences, around 28% of them singletons, with roughly 71% in the top ten. V dropped 6 bases and J dropped 4 bases, with 9 bases sitting between them. CDR1 is SGHTA, CDR2 FQGNSA, per germline. CDR3 length: 12 residues. This entry is derived from a study of T cell repertoires in cytomegalovirus infection. Study results and limitations: In two of eight donors, the top clonotype was HLA-C-restricted CMV-specific.

This chain joins TRBV7-2 and TRBJ1-1; D remains ambiguous. The receptor was derived from a human donor in good health (CMV status not recorded). Some clones in this sample may be carry-over from other donors' samples. Sequenced material: CD8+ T cells from cultured PBMCs, taken from culture after CMV antigen stimulation. The CDR3 reads CASSPRTTEAFF. The CDR3 nucleotides read TGTGCCAGCAGTCCCCGGACCACTGAAGCTTTCTTT.